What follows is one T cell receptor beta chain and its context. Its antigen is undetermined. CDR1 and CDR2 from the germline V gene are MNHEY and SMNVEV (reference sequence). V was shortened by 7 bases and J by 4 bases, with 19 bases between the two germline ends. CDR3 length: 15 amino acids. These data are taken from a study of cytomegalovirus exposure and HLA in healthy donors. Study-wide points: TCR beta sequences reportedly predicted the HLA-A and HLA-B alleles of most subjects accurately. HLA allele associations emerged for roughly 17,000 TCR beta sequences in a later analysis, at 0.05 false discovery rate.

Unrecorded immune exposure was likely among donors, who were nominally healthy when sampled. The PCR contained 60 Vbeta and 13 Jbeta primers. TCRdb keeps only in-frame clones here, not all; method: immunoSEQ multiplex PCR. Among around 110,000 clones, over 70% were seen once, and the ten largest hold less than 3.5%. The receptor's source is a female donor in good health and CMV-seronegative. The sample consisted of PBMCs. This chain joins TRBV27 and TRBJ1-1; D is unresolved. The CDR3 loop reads CASKEAGRFGTEAFF. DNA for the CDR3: TGTGCCAGCAAGGAGGCAGGACGGTTTGGCACTGAAGCTTTCTTT.